This T cell receptor beta chain originates from a study of TIL therapy for anti-PD-1-resistant metastatic lung cancer. Described time point: pre-treatment sample, taken before nivolumab and TIL therapy. Pleural nodules or supraclavicular lymph nodes made up most of the excised metastases sampled. The immunoSEQ assay was v3. Clones were read by immunoSEQ multiplex PCR, and TCRdb kept only the in-frame ones, dropping some. The sample includes tens of thousands of clones, less than 65% of them seen just once. V was shortened by 10 bases and J by 5 bases, with 16 bases between the two germline ends. CDR1 is MNHNY, CDR2 SVGAGI, per germline (reference sequence). The CDR3 spans 13 residues.

The specimen comprised tumor tissue, sampled at baseline. The chain employs TRBV6-6 and TRBJ2-3; D gene ambiguous. The receptor was isolated from a woman aged 25-80 years with non-small cell lung cancer. CDR3 protein: CATKDLGVDTQYF. The CDR3 DNA sequence: TGTGCCACGAAAGACCTTGGGGTAGATACGCAGTATTTT.